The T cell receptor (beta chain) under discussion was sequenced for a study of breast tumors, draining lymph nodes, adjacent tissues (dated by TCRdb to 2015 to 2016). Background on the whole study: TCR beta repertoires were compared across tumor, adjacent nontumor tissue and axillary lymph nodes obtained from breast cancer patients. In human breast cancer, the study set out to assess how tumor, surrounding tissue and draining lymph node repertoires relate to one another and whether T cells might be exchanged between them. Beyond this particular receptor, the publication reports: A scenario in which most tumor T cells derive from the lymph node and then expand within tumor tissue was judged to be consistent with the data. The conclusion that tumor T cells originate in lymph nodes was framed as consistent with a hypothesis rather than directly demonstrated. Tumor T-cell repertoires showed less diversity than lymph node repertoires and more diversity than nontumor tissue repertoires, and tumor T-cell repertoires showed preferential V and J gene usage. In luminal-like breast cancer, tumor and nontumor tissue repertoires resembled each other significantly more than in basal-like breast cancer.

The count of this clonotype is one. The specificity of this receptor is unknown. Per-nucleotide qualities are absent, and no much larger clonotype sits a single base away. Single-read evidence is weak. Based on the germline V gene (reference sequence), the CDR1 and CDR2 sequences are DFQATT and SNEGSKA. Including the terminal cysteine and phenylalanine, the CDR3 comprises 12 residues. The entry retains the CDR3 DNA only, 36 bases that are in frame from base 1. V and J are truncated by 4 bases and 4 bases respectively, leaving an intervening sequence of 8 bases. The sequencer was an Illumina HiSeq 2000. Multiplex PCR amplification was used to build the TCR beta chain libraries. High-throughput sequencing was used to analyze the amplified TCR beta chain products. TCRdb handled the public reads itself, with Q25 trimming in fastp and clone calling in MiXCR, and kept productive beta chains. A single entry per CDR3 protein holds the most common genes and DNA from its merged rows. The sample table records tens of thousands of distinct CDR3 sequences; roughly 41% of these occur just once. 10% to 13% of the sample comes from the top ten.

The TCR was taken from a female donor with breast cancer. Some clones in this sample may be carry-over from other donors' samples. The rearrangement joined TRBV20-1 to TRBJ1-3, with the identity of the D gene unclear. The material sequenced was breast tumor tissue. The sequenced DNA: TGCAGTGCTACGAGTGGGGGAAACACCATATATTTT. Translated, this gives CSATSGGNTIYF.